Below, 6 T cell receptor beta chains from the same sample are listed, as sequenced in a study of CD8 T cells in Susac syndrome. Roughly 0.45 to 1 ug RNA was reverse transcribed with random hexamers. MiXCR, applied by TCRdb to the immunoSEQ multiplex PCR reads, yields one record per CDR3 protein. Of roughly 190,000 distinct CDR3 sequences in the sample, approximately 95% were seen once. The sequenced material came from CD8+ T cells from PBMCs. These receptors were collected from a human donor with Susac syndrome.

The chain links TRBV29-1 to TRBJ2-1; D is perhaps TRBD1 (5 bases). The V and J ends lost 5 bases and 9 bases respectively, with 17 bases between them. The CDR3 extends over 13 amino acids. Germline CDR1 is SQVTM and CDR2 is ANQGSEA. The CDR3 region is CSVLGLGSSEQFF. As DNA, the CDR3 is TGCAGCGTTTTGGGGCTAGGCAGCTCTGAGCAGTTCTTC.

This chain connects TRBV19 to TRBJ2-4; no firm D call. The germline V gene encodes CDR1 LNHDA and CDR2 SQIVND (reference sequence). The germline V and J ends were trimmed by 7 bases and 3 bases, with 4 bases remaining between them. The CDR3 runs 11 residues. DNA of the CDR3: TGTGCCAGTATAGGCAAAAACATTCAGTACTTC. It specifies CASIGKNIQYF.

The chain uses TRBV4-1 and TRBJ2-5, with D unclear. This CDR3 contains 13 residues. CDR1 and CDR2 (germline): MGHRA, YSYEKL. The germline V and J ends were trimmed by 4 bases and 1 base, with 7 bases remaining between them. CDR3 amino acids: CASSLMTQETQYF. CDR3 nucleotides: TGCGCCAGCAGCCTAATGACCCAAGAGACCCAGTACTTC.

This rearrangement joins TRBV15 to TRBJ2-7; TRBD2 matches at 11 bases. V was clipped by 5 bases and J by 3 bases; unmatched bases: 3. CDR3 length: 14 amino acids. Per germline, CDR1 LNHNV and CDR2 YYDKDF (reference sequence). As DNA, the CDR3 is TGTGCCACCAGCTCAGGACTAGCGGGCTACGAGCAGTACTTC. It codes for CATSSGLAGYEQYF. The full variable domain, completed using reference TRBV15 and TRBJ2-7, is DAMVIQNPRYQVTQFGKPVTLSCSQTLNHNVMYWYQQKSSQAPKLLFHYYDKDFNNEADTPDNFQSRRPNTSFCFLDIRSPGLGDTAMYLCATSSGLAGYEQYFGPGTRLTVT.

The genes are TRBV6-1 and TRBJ1-2; a possible D gene is TRBD1 (6 bases). V was pared by 6 bases and J by 4 bases, with 18 bases between. The CDR3 totals 15 residues. The germline V gene has CDR1 MNHNS and CDR2 SASEGT. This CDR3 is CASRVAGTPGYGYTF. The CDR3 region has the DNA TGTGCCAGCAGGGTGGCCGGGACACCGGGCTATGGCTACACCTTC.

The V call is TRBV28, the J call TRBJ2-5; D perhaps matches TRBD2 (6 bases). The CDR3 runs 14 residues. Trimming removed 7 bases at V and 4 bases at J, with 16 bases between. Germline V gene sequence: CDR1 MDHEN, CDR2 SYDVKM. For the CDR3, the DNA is TGTGCCAGCAAGGAGGAAGGAGGGCCAGAGACCCAGTACTTC. It is translated as CASKEEGGPETQYF.